The 26 T cell receptor beta chains presented below share a single source sample, sequenced in a study of human T cells and chemical hapten exposure. TCRdb ran MiXCR on the RACE reads and lists one entry per CDR3 protein. The sample lists some 62,000 distinct CDR3 sequences; 9.5% to 11% were seen once. Time point given: patch test 3, about 24 weeks after DPC sensitization. Stated treatment: therapeutic diphenylcyclopropenone sensitization with weekly scalp DPC. Specimen: whole blood, collected in connection with sensitization to the hapten diphenylcyclopropenone (DPC). Receptors originate from a woman in her twenties or thirties with alopecia areata. Some clones in this sample may be carry-over from other donors' samples.

The chain carries TRBV4-1 and TRBJ2-3; 10 bases are shared with TRBD2. CDR1 and CDR2 (germline): MGHRA, YSYEKL. CDR3 length: 16 residues. V trimming: 1 base; J trimming: 6 bases; junction bases outside the gene matches: 7. The CDR3 sequence: CASSQGLAGVTDTQYF. CDR3 DNA: TGCGCCAGCAGCCAAGGCCTAGCGGGAGTTACCGATACGCAGTATTTT.

This clonotype was seen a few times. This chain uses TRBV11-1 with TRBJ2-2, with no clear D. Trimming removed 6 bases at V and 2 bases at J, with 10 bases between. The CDR3 is 14 amino acids. Germline CDR1 and CDR2: SGHAT and FQDESV (reference sequence). The CDR3 sequence is CASRTTANTGELFF. As DNA, the CDR3 is TGTGCCAGCAGAACTACCGCCAACACCGGGGAGCTGTTTTTT.

This clonotype was seen a few times. This sequence joins TRBV12-3 or TRBV12-4 and TRBJ1-1; D is perhaps TRBD1 (5 bases). The CDR3 has 15 amino acids. V dropped 6 bases and J dropped 3 bases, with 17 bases sitting between them. CDR3 bases: TGTGCCAGCAGCAAACCGAGGGGATCGCACACTGAAGCTTTCTTT. Its protein product is CASSKPRGSHTEAFF.

This clonotype was seen ten or more times. J is TRBJ2-7 and V is TRBV20-1; 10 positions match TRBD2. Trimming removed 3 bases from V and 2 bases from J; junction bases left unmatched: 4. Germline V gene sequence: CDR1 DFQATT, CDR2 SNEGSKA (reference sequence). The CDR3 totals 14 residues. CDR3 nucleotide sequence: TGCAGTGCTAGTTTACTAGCGGGACCCTACGAGCAGTACTTC. Translation gives CSASLLAGPYEQYF.

This clonotype came up a few times. This chain connects TRBV27 to TRBJ1-2; 9 bases agree with TRBD1. J gave up 5 bases and V 10 bases, and 11 bases lay outside the gene matches. Germline CDR1 is MNHEY and CDR2 is SMNVEV (reference sequence). The CDR3 is made up of 14 amino acids. The CDR3 protein is CATGTGIDWYGYTF. The CDR3 bases are TGTGCCACCGGGACAGGGATAGATTGGTATGGCTACACCTTC.

This CDR3 reads CASSRTGQGADEQFF. DNA of the CDR3: TGTGCCAGCAGCCGAACCGGACAGGGGGCCGATGAGCAGTTCTTC. The J gene is TRBJ2-1, the V gene TRBV5-4; 11 nucleotides line up with TRBD1. V trimming: 4 bases; J trimming: 8 bases; junction bases outside the gene matches: 8. This CDR3 is built from 15 residues. CDR1 and CDR2 (germline): SGHNT, YYREEE (reference sequence). The variable domain in full, with the rest retrieved from reference TRBV5-4 and TRBJ2-1, is ETGVTQSPTHLIKTRGQQVTLRCSSQSGHNTVSWYQQALGQGPQFIFQYYREEENGRGNFPPRFSGLQFPNYSSELNVNALELDDSALYLCASSRTGQGADEQFFGPGTRLTVL.

The sample holds a few counts of this clonotype. The V and J genes are TRBV18 and TRBJ1-2; 7 bases are a match to TRBD1. The CDR3 runs 15 residues. V lost 0 bases, J lost 4 bases, and 5 bases stayed unmatched. The germline gives CDR1 KGHSH, CDR2 LQKENI. CDR3 bases: TGTGCCAGCTCACCACCGGGACAGCCAATCTATGGCTACACCTTC. Translation: CASSPPGQPIYGYTF.

This clonotype was detected many times. CDR3 DNA sequence: TGTGCCAGCAGCTTAGCCCCGAGGGGATTGAACTACGAGCAGTACTTC. Protein product: CASSLAPRGLNYEQYF. The V call is TRBV7-2, the J call TRBJ2-7, with D perhaps TRBD1 or TRBD2 (5 bases each). The V gene's germline CDR1 is SGHTA and CDR2 FQGNSA. The CDR3 has 16 amino acids. With 0 bases removed from V and 3 bases from J, the gap between germline ends came to 15 bases.

This clonotype was seen only a few times. CDR3 sequence: CSARPQGEGSYNSPLHF. In nucleotides, the CDR3 is TGCAGTGCTAGGCCACAGGGGGAGGGCTCCTATAATTCACCCCTCCACTTT. The rearrangement joins TRBV20-1 to TRBJ1-6; 8 positions match TRBD1. Germline V gene lookup returns CDR1 DFQATT and CDR2 SNEGSKA (reference sequence). CDR3 length equals 17 residues. Trimming took 3 bases from V and 0 from J; bases not matched to a gene: 7.

Ten or more counts support this clonotype. This rearrangement joins TRBV3-1 to TRBJ2-7; the D is unclear. Trimming pared 1 base from V and 3 bases from J, leaving 7 bases between. Germline assignment: CDR1 LGHDT and CDR2 YNNKEL (reference sequence). This CDR3 comprises 13 residues. The CDR3 nucleotides read TGTGCCAGCAGCCAAGTCGACGGCTACGAGCAGTACTTC. Translation: CASSQVDGYEQYF.

The chain has TRBV19 and TRBJ1-5, with D tentatively TRBD1 (5 bases). V lost 5 bases to trimming and J lost 8 bases, with 19 bases between them. The germline V gene has CDR1 LNHDA and CDR2 SQIVND (reference sequence). The CDR3 loop spans 15 amino acids. This CDR3 is CASSPNVGVREPQHF. The CDR3 DNA reads TGTGCCAGTAGTCCAAATGTGGGGGTTAGGGAGCCCCAGCATTTT. Together with reference TRBV19 and TRBJ1-5, the CDR3 gives the full variable domain: DGGITQSPKYLFRKEGQNVTLSCEQNLNHDAMYWYRQDPGQGLRLIYYSQIVNDFQKGDIAEGYSVSREKKESFPLTVTSAQKNPTAFYLCASSPNVGVREPQHFGDGTRLSIL.

This clonotype came up a few times. This rearrangement joins TRBV20-1 to TRBJ1-2; D ambiguous. Germline CDR1 reads DFQATT; CDR2 reads SNEGSKA (reference sequence). This CDR3 has 12 amino acids. The V end was cut by 1 base, the J end by 3 bases, with 6 bases between. In DNA form, the CDR3 reads TGCAGTGCTAGAGCCGTCCACTATGGCTACACCTTC. Translation gives CSARAVHYGYTF.

This clonotype has a handful of counts. The chain combines TRBV30 with TRBJ2-4; the D gene is possibly TRBD2 (5 bases). There are 13 residues in the CDR3. Germline CDR1 and CDR2: GTSNPN and SVGIG (reference sequence). Trimming left V 1 base short and J 5 bases short, with 9 bases between. CDR3 protein: CAWSGGAQNIQYF. CDR3 DNA: TGTGCCTGGAGTGGGGGAGCGCAAAACATTCAGTACTTC.

This clonotype has just a few counts. This sequence joins TRBV6-9 and TRBJ2-3; TRBD1 aligns across 7 bases. V shed 7 bases and J 5 bases; nucleotides not matched to a gene: 9. This CDR3 is 14 amino acids long. CDR1 is MNHGY and CDR2 is SVAAGI in the germline V gene. The CDR3 nucleotides are TGTGCCAGCACACTAGACAGGGATCAAGATACGCAGTATTTT. It encodes CASTLDRDQDTQYF.

This clonotype showed up many times. A junction end diverges from the germline sequence, so it may reflect a read error. This sequence joins TRBV5-5 and TRBJ2-7, with D tentatively TRBD2 (6 bases). Germline-derived CDR1 and CDR2 are SGHKS and YYEKEE (reference sequence). CDR3 length equals 16 residues. The CDR3, as DNA: TGTGCCAGCAGTTTGGATTTCCGGGAGTTCGTCTACGGGGAGTACTTC. Its translation: CASSLDFREFVYGEYF.

This clonotype was counted many times. This rearrangement joins TRBV7-8 to TRBJ2-3, with 7 bases matching TRBD1. Germline CDR1 is SGHVS and CDR2 is FQNEAQ. The CDR3 is 14 amino acids. Trimming took 3 bases from V and 1 from J; bases not matched to a gene: 1. The CDR3 nucleotides are TGTGCCAGCAGCTTTGGGACAGGCACAGATACGCAGTATTTT. This translates into CASSFGTGTDTQYF.

This clonotype was counted ten times or more. The rearrangement uses TRBV6-5 and TRBJ2-3; TRBD1 agrees at 8 bases. The ends lost 0 bases at V and 3 bases at J; junction bases unmatched: 2. Germline lookup yields CDR1 MNHEY and CDR2 SVGAGI. This CDR3 contains 15 residues. CDR3 amino acids: CASSYSRGLTDTQYF. The DNA for the CDR3 is TGTGCCAGCAGTTACTCCAGGGGGCTGACAGATACGCAGTATTTT.

The V and J genes are TRBV13 and TRBJ1-4; D unresolved. Germline CDR1 reads PRHDT; CDR2 reads FYEKMQ (reference sequence). V was trimmed by 4 bases and J by 17 bases, leaving 17 bases between them. This CDR3 is built from 12 residues. CDR3 residues: CASSSGGGLLFF. The DNA of the CDR3 is TGTGCCAGCAGCTCGGGCGGCGGACTCCTTTTTTTT. Variable domain in full (rest from reference TRBV13 and TRBJ1-4): AAGVIQSPRHLIKEKRETATLKCYPIPRHDTVYWYQQGPGQDPQFLISFYEKMQSDKGSIPDRFSAQQFSDYHSELNMSSLELGDSALYFCASSSGGGLLFFGSGTQLSVL.

The rearrangement links TRBV20-1 to TRBJ2-1, with 13 bases lining up with TRBD2. Germline CDR1 is DFQATT and CDR2 is SNEGSKA (reference sequence). V shed 4 bases, J shed 10 bases, and the junction held 10 bases outside the gene matches. The CDR3 is 15 residues long. CDR3 amino acids: CSANDPGLAGREQFF. In DNA form, the CDR3 reads TGCAGTGCTAACGACCCGGGACTAGCGGGGAGGGAGCAGTTCTTC.

This chain joins TRBV28 and TRBJ1-2; no clear D gene. CDR3 length equals 15 residues. Looked up from germline, CDR1 is MDHEN and CDR2 is SYDVKM. V lost 3 bases and J 8 bases, leaving 19 bases between the germline ends. The DNA of the CDR3 is TGTGCCAGCAGTTTGATCCTCCCTCTGACTGGGGGCTACACCTTC. It yields the protein CASSLILPLTGGYTF.

This clonotype was seen at least ten times. V is TRBV7-6 and J is TRBJ1-1; TRBD1 matches at 7 bases. V lost 0 bases to trimming and J lost 3 bases; unmatched junction nucleotides: 16. CDR3 length: 19 amino acids. Germline V gene data show CDR1 as SGHVS and CDR2 as FNYEAQ. CDR3 protein: CASSLAHGTADFTDTEAFF. CDR3 bases: TGTGCCAGCAGCTTAGCACACGGGACAGCCGACTTTACGGACACTGAAGCTTTCTTT.

This clonotype was picked up a small number of times. The rearrangement joins TRBV6-6 to TRBJ1-5; perhaps TRBD1 as D (5 bases). V dropped 4 bases and J dropped 2 bases, with 18 bases sitting between them. Germline CDR1 is MNHNY and CDR2 is SVGAGI (reference sequence). The CDR3 sequence is 17 residues long. CDR3 protein: CASSFSPGVGGNQPQHF. CDR3 nucleotide sequence: TGTGCCAGCAGTTTCTCACCGGGAGTAGGGGGCAATCAGCCCCAGCATTTT.

In this sample, this clonotype turned up a few times. This chain connects TRBV6-6 to TRBJ1-4; the D is unclear. In germline, CDR1 is MNHNY, CDR2 SVGAGI (reference sequence). V gave up 7 bases and J gave up 2 bases, with 11 bases separating them. The CDR3 has 14 residues. CDR3: CASIEGMTNEKLFF. CDR3 coding DNA: TGTGCCAGCATCGAGGGCATGACTAATGAAAAACTGTTTTTT.

This rearrangement joins TRBV11-2 to TRBJ1-1; 11 nucleotides line up with TRBD1. The CDR3 sequence is 17 residues long. Per the germline V gene, CDR1 is SGHAT and CDR2 is FQNNGV. Unmatched junction bases numbered 13, after V lost 3 bases and J lost 7 bases. This CDR3 is CASSFIKLPGQGGEAFF. As DNA, the CDR3 is TGTGCCAGCAGCTTTATCAAACTACCGGGACAGGGGGGTGAAGCTTTCTTT.

The rearrangement uses TRBV7-6 and TRBJ1-6; 7 bases line up with TRBD1. The CDR3 is 16 residues long. Trimming cost V 4 bases and J 4 bases; bases outside gene matches: 7. Germline assignment: CDR1 SGHVS and CDR2 FNYEAQ. The DNA of the CDR3 is TGTGCCAGCAGCTCCAGCCGGGACAGATATAATTCACCCCTCCACTTT. Its translation is CASSSSRDRYNSPLHF.

The CDR3, as DNA: TGTGCCAGCAGTCTTGGGACCGCCAGCTCCTACGAGCAGTACTTC. It specifies CASSLGTASSYEQYF. The chain recombines TRBV28 with TRBJ2-7; D possibly matches TRBD1 or TRBD2 (5 bases each). The V gene's germline CDR1 is MDHEN and CDR2 SYDVKM. The CDR3 has 15 residues. V was shortened by 5 bases and J by 0 bases, with 14 bases between the two germline ends.